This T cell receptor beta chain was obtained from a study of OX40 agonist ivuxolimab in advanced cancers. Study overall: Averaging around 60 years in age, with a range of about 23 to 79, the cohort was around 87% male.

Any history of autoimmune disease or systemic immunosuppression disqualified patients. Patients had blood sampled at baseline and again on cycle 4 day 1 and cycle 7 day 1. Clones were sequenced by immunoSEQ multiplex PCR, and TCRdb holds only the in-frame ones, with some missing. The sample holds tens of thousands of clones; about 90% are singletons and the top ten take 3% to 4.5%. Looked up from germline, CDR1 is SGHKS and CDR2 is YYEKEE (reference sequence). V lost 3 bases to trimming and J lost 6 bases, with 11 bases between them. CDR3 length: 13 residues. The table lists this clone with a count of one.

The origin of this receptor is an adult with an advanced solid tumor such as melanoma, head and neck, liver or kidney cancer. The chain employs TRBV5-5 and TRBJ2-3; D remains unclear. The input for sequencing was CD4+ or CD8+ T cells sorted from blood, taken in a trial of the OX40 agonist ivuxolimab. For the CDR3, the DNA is TGTGCCAGCAGCTCCAGGCCTTGGGATACGCAGTATTTT. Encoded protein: CASSSRPWDTQYF.